This TCR beta chain emerged from a study of blood T cell repertoires in COVID-19. About the research overall: The United States, Italy and Spain supplied acute and convalescent COVID-19 samples.

The ends lost 6 bases at V and 7 bases at J; junction bases unmatched: 7. CDR3 length equals 14 residues. Per germline, CDR1 MNHEY and CDR2 SVGAGI. The data were produced by immunoSEQ multiplex PCR, yet TCRdb's version contains in-frame clones alone and is incomplete. The data show about 180,000 clones, approximately 84% seen once. Sequencing was carried out using peripheral blood. The rearrangement joins TRBV6-5 to TRBJ1-5, with 9 positions matching TRBD1. The source is a woman aged 45-65 years with COVID-19, enrolled during active disease. The CDR3 sequence: CASSLGQGMQPQHF. The CDR3 nucleotides read TGTGCCAGCAGCCTGGGACAGGGTATGCAGCCCCAGCATTTT.